Given below is one TCR beta chain in context. The antigen is undetermined. This sample was included in a study of post-analysis software for immune sequencing data. Whole-study results and caveats: Higher frequency in patients than in controls was seen for 5 or 6 TRBV segments, with TRBV5-6, TRBV5-1 and TRBV20-1 among them.

With V trimmed by 2 bases and J by 3 bases, 2 bases remained unmatched. Germline V gene lookup returns CDR1 MNHNS and CDR2 SASEGT. The length of the CDR3 is 14 residues. The library was made from cDNA and included unique molecular identifiers. A population of about 1 to 11 million T cells gave rise to around 530,000 cDNA molecules. One entry per CDR3 protein, called by TCRdb with MiXCR from the PCR reads. This table has about 380,000 distinct CDR3 sequences, roughly 38% appearing once. This chain joins TRBV6-1 and TRBJ2-5, with 8 bases identical to TRBD2. The sequence came from a girl aged 10 to 17 with multiple sclerosis. Sequenced input: blood. Here the CDR3 reads CASSEILAEETQYF. As DNA, the CDR3 is TGTGCCAGCAGTGAAATACTAGCGGAAGAGACCCAGTACTTC.